The 28 T cell receptor beta chains reported below all come from one sample, sequenced in a study of cytomegalovirus exposure and HLA in healthy donors. Researchers ran the PCR with 60 Vbeta and 13 Jbeta primers. Repertoires were generated with immunoSEQ multiplex PCR, while TCRdb's copy carries only in-frame clones and drops some. The record lists more than 55,000 clones, of which the ten most abundant hold 4% to 5.5%. Sequencing was performed on PBMCs. These receptors all come from a woman between 40 and 50 years old in good health and CMV-seropositive.

The V call is TRBV19, the J call TRBJ2-5; TRBD2 matches at 10 bases. The end of the DNA aligns better with TRBJ2-7, so the J call may be wrong. Germline V gives CDR1 LNHDA, CDR2 SQIVND (reference sequence). The CDR3 runs to 14 residues. For the CDR3, the DNA is TGTGCCAGCAGCACTAGCGGGGATACCTACGAGCAGTACTTC. Residues: CASSTSGDTYEQYF.

The rearrangement links TRBV7-9 to TRBJ2-3, with unresolved D. This CDR3 has 12 residues. Trimming took off 5 bases at V and 7 bases at J, with 10 bases between the two ends. In germline, CDR1 is SEHNR, CDR2 FQNEAQ (reference sequence). CDR3 coding DNA: TGTGCCAGCAGCCACAGTGAGAATACGCAGTATTTT. Translated, it gives CASSHSENTQYF.

V usage is TRBV19 and J usage is TRBJ1-1; tentative D call: TRBD1 (6 bases). The germline V gene encodes CDR1 LNHDA and CDR2 SQIVND (reference sequence). The CDR3 length is 14 residues. V lost 5 bases to trimming and J lost 4 bases, with 14 bases between them. In nucleotides, the CDR3 is TGTGCCAGTAGTCCGGGACATTCGTTCACTGAAGCTTTCTTT. Protein: CASSPGHSFTEAFF.

CDR3 nucleotides: TGTGCCAGCAGCTTGCGGGCAACGCGGGGAGATACGCAGTATTTT. It codes for CASSLRATRGDTQYF. The rearrangement uses TRBV13 and TRBJ2-3; possibly TRBD2 for D (6 bases). Germline V gene sequence: CDR1 PRHDT, CDR2 FYEKMQ (reference sequence). V dropped 3 bases and J dropped 5 bases, with 15 bases sitting between them. This CDR3 has 15 amino acids.

V and J are TRBV9 and TRBJ1-4; D might be TRBD1 (6 bases). The CDR3 consists of 16 residues. CDR1 and CDR2 (germline): SGDLS, YYNGEE. V was shortened by 0 bases and J by 7 bases, with 16 bases between the two germline ends. The CDR3: CASSVEGGEVSEKLFF. Written as DNA, the CDR3 is TGTGCCAGCAGCGTAGAAGGGGGGGAGGTGAGTGAAAAACTGTTTTTT. Complete variable domain (other parts from reference TRBV9 and TRBJ1-4): DSGVTQTPKHLITATGQRVTLRCSPRSGDLSVYWYQQSLDQGLQFLIQYYNGEERAKGNILERFSAQQFPDLHSELNLSSLELGDSALYFCASSVEGGEVSEKLFFGSGTQLSVL.

V gene TRBV19 combines with J gene TRBJ1-2; D perhaps matches TRBD1 (6 bases). The CDR3 covers 16 residues. The V gene's germline CDR1 is LNHDA and CDR2 SQIVND (reference sequence). With 3 bases removed from V and 4 bases from J, the gap between germline ends came to 18 bases. CDR3 region: CASSIGRETGGYGYTF. CDR3 in DNA: TGTGCCAGTAGTATTGGAAGAGAGACAGGAGGCTATGGCTACACCTTC.

This chain uses TRBV5-1 with TRBJ2-1, with D possibly TRBD1 on 6 matching bases. The V end was cut by 4 bases, the J end by 2 bases, with 16 bases between. The V gene's germline CDR1 is SGHRS and CDR2 YFSETQ. The CDR3 sequence is 16 residues long. In nucleotides, the CDR3 is TGCGCCAGCAGCCCACTTACAGGGATCCCCTACAATGAGCAGTTCTTC. Its translation: CASSPLTGIPYNEQFF.

V usage is TRBV2 and J usage is TRBJ2-1; TRBD1 aligns across 10 bases. V dropped 2 bases and J dropped 6; count of bases not matched to a gene: 7. Germline assignment: CDR1 SNHLY and CDR2 FYNNEI. The CDR3 contains 16 residues. DNA of the CDR3: TGTGCCAGCAGTGAAAGGGACAGGGGTTCAATCAATGAGCAGTTCTTC. Translating gives CASSERDRGSINEQFF.

The chain carries TRBV6-1 and TRBJ1-1; possible D gene TRBD1, 6 bases. Germline V lookup: CDR1 MNHNS, CDR2 SASEGT. V dropped 3 bases and J dropped 1 base, with 12 bases sitting between them. The CDR3 has 15 amino acids. The DNA for the CDR3 is TGTGCCAGCAGTGATACGAGGGGGAAGAACACTGAAGCTTTCTTT. Translating it yields CASSDTRGKNTEAFF.

The V call is TRBV6-4, the J call TRBJ2-3; 10 bases line up with TRBD1. With V trimmed by 2 bases and J by 1 base, 0 bases remained unmatched. The CDR3 spans 15 residues. Per germline, CDR1 MRHNA and CDR2 SNTAGT. This CDR3 is CASSDGTGGTDTQYF. CDR3 nucleotides: TGTGCCAGCAGTGACGGGACAGGGGGCACAGATACGCAGTATTTT.

The rearrangement links TRBV11-1 to TRBJ1-2; D gene uncertain. CDR1 is SGHAT and CDR2 is FQDESV in the germline V gene (reference sequence). The CDR3 loop spans 16 amino acids. Deletions cut 0 bases from V and 8 bases from J, with 19 bases between. The CDR3 DNA reads as TGTGCCAGCAGCTTAGCGCGAGGACTGGAGGAGAAGGGCTACACCTTC. Protein sequence: CASSLARGLEEKGYTF.

The genes are TRBV7-9 and TRBJ2-5; possible D gene TRBD2, 6 bases. Trimming stripped 0 bases from V and 1 base from J, with 9 bases between. The CDR3 is 15 residues long. Germline-derived CDR1 and CDR2 are SEHNR and FQNEAQ (reference sequence). The CDR3 coding sequence is TGTGCCAGCAGCTTAGCGGGGGACTTCCAAGAGACCCAGTACTTC. Translation: CASSLAGDFQETQYF.

The chain has TRBV9 and TRBJ2-3, with D uncertain. Trimming removed 0 bases at V and 3 bases at J, with 11 bases between. Germline V gives CDR1 SGDLS, CDR2 YYNGEE. The CDR3 has 15 amino acids. The CDR3 region has the DNA TGTGCCAGCAGCGTAGGAACGGTTGTAACAGATACGCAGTATTTT. Encoded protein: CASSVGTVVTDTQYF.

The chain combines TRBV2 with TRBJ2-3; 11 bases match TRBD2. Trimming cost V 4 bases and J 4 bases; bases outside gene matches: 10. The CDR3 spans 17 residues. Germline V gene data show CDR1 as SNHLY and CDR2 as FYNNEI. The CDR3 coding sequence is TGTGCCAGCAGTGCACACCTTAGCGGGGGGGCTGCAGATACGCAGTATTTT. It translates to CASSAHLSGGAADTQYF.

This chain joins TRBV7-9 and TRBJ2-7; no reliable D call. This CDR3 contains 14 residues. Germline values: CDR1 SEHNR, CDR2 FQNEAQ (reference sequence). With 5 bases removed from V and 2 bases from J, the gap between germline ends came to 13 bases. CDR3 region: CASSRDTLPYEQYF. The CDR3 nucleotides read TGTGCCAGCAGCCGCGACACCCTTCCCTACGAGCAGTACTTC.

This sequence joins TRBV4-1 and TRBJ2-5; D is unresolved. Germline V lookup: CDR1 MGHRA, CDR2 YSYEKL. Deletions cut 1 base from V and 0 bases from J, with 15 bases between. CDR3 length: 17 residues. The CDR3 protein is CASSQVMSRPNQETQYF. The CDR3 nucleotides read TGCGCCAGCAGCCAAGTTATGTCGAGGCCGAACCAAGAGACCCAGTACTTC.

The V call is TRBV6-1, the J call TRBJ1-1, with TRBD1 identical over 7 bases. J gave up 10 bases and V 3 bases, and 26 bases lay outside the gene matches. Germline CDR1 is MNHNS and CDR2 is SASEGT. The CDR3 is 19 residues long. Here the CDR3 reads CASSDYLGTERYIGAGAFF. CDR3 bases: TGTGCCAGCAGTGATTACCTAGGGACAGAACGGTACATAGGCGCAGGAGCTTTCTTT.

This CDR3 reads CASSPAEGGYTF. In DNA form, the CDR3 reads TGCGCCAGCAGCCCCGCGGAAGGTGGCTACACCTTC. This chain uses TRBV4-3 with TRBJ1-2; D is ambiguous. Trimming cost V 4 bases and J 7 bases, with 10 bases left between them. CDR3 length: 12 residues. CDR1 LGHNA and CDR2 YSLEER come from the germline V gene.

The genes are TRBV6-1 and TRBJ2-5; 10 nucleotides line up with TRBD2. The CDR3 length is 17 residues. J gave up 4 bases and V 4 bases, and 12 bases lay outside the gene matches. CDR1 MNHNS and CDR2 SASEGT come from the germline V gene. This CDR3 reads CASSVQREGLTGETQYF. The CDR3 DNA follows: TGTGCCAGCAGTGTCCAGCGGGAGGGGCTCACGGGAGAGACCCAGTACTTC.

V and J are TRBV9 and TRBJ2-1; no clear D. The germline V gene has CDR1 SGDLS and CDR2 YYNGEE. Trimming stripped 4 bases from V and 5 bases from J, with 16 bases between. This CDR3 spans 15 amino acids. Here the CDR3 reads CASSPNDLLNNEQFF. Written as DNA, the CDR3 is TGTGCCAGCAGCCCCAACGATCTACTAAACAATGAGCAGTTCTTC.

The chain has TRBV5-1 and TRBJ2-1, with D perhaps matching TRBD2 (5 bases). The CDR3 has 14 residues. CDR1 is SGHRS, CDR2 YFSETQ, per germline. Trimming stripped 4 bases from V and 8 bases from J, with 16 bases between. CDR3 DNA: TGCGCCAGCAGCGCCTCAGCGGCAAGGGATGAGCAGTTCTTC. It translates to CASSASAARDEQFF.

The rearrangement uses TRBV4-2 and TRBJ2-1; TRBD2 matches 9 bases. V was clipped by 0 bases and J by 6 bases; unmatched bases: 6. The CDR3 is 16 residues long. Germline-derived CDR1 and CDR2 are LGHNA and YNFKEQ. The chain's CDR3 is CASSQDRTSEFNEQFF. CDR3 bases: TGTGCCAGCAGCCAAGATAGGACTAGCGAGTTCAATGAGCAGTTCTTC.

DNA of the CDR3: TGTGCCAGCAGCTTTGGCGGGGGCTCCTACGAGCAGTACTTC. Its protein product is CASSFGGGSYEQYF. The chain combines TRBV5-4 with TRBJ2-7; 7 bases agree with TRBD2. V trimming: 2 bases; J trimming: 0 bases; junction bases outside the gene matches: 2. The CDR3 is made up of 14 amino acids. Germline values: CDR1 SGHNT, CDR2 YYREEE (reference sequence).

The rearrangement joins TRBV28 to TRBJ2-3; perhaps TRBD2 as D (6 bases). V gave up 6 bases and J gave up 4 bases, with 8 bases separating them. The CDR3 spans 12 residues. The germline V gene encodes CDR1 MDHEN and CDR2 SYDVKM. This CDR3 is CASRGLADTQYF. CDR3 nucleotides: TGTGCCAGCAGGGGACTGGCAGATACGCAGTATTTT.

The gene calls are TRBV7-2 and TRBJ1-2; D possibly corresponds to TRBD1 (5 bases). Trimming removed 1 base at V and 3 bases at J, with 12 bases between. This CDR3 spans 15 amino acids. CDR1 and CDR2 (germline): SGHTA, FQGNSA. CDR3 DNA sequence: TGTGCCAGCAGCTTAGGCCCCAGGGCGGACTATGGCTACACCTTC. As protein: CASSLGPRADYGYTF. Using reference TRBV7-2 and TRBJ1-2 for the parts outside the CDR3, the full variable domain is GAGVSQSPSNKVTEKGKDVELRCDPISGHTALYWYRQSLGQGLEFLIYFQGNSAPDKSGLPSDRFSAERTGGSVSTLTIQRTQQEDSAVYLCASSLGPRADYGYTFGSGTRLTVV.

This chain uses TRBV5-6 with TRBJ2-3; TRBD2 agrees at 9 bases. With 2 bases clipped from V and 4 bases from J, the junction kept 8 bases outside the gene matches. The CDR3 covers 16 residues. The germline V gene encodes CDR1 SGHDT and CDR2 YYEEEE. CDR3 bases: TGTGCCAGCAGCTTCGTCGCGGGGGGGCAATCAGATACGCAGTATTTT. Its translation is CASSFVAGGQSDTQYF.

The CDR3 bases are TGTGCCAGCAGTGGGGGACAGGGTGGGTACGAGCAGTACTTC. As protein: CASSGGQGGYEQYF. The chain has TRBV2 and TRBJ2-5; 9 positions agree with TRBD1. The J call is uncertain, as TRBJ2-7 better fits the DNA end. Germline CDR1 and CDR2: SNHLY and FYNNEI. The CDR3 extends over 14 amino acids.

V usage is TRBV4-3 and J usage is TRBJ1-5; 7 bases are a match to TRBD1. V lost 4 bases, J lost 4 bases, and 4 bases stayed unmatched. The CDR3 spans 14 residues. The germline V gene has CDR1 LGHNA and CDR2 YSLEER. This CDR3 reads CASSLGTDNQPQHF. The CDR3, as DNA: TGCGCCAGCAGCCTCGGGACAGATAATCAGCCCCAGCATTTT.